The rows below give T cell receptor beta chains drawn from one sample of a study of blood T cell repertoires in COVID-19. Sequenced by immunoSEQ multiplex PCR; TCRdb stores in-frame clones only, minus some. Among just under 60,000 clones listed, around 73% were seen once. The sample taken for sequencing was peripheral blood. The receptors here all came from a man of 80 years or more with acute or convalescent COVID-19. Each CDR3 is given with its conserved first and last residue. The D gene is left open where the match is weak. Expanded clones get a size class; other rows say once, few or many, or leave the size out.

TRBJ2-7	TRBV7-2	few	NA	CASSLRDEQYF	TGTGCCAGCAGCTTACGGGACGAGCAGTACTTC
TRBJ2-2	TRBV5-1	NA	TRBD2	CASSSGTTNTGELFF	TGCGCCAGCAGCTCCGGGACTACTAACACCGGGGAGCTGTTTTTT
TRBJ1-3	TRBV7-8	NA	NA	CASSLAYSGNTIYF	TGTGCCAGCAGCTTAGCATACTCTGGAAACACCATATATTTT
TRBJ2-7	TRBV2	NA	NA	CASSQGGIEQYF	TGTGCCAGCAGTCAGGGGGGCATCGAGCAGTACTTC
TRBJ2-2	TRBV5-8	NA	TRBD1	CASSLRTGKNTGELFF	TGTGCCAGCAGCTTGAGGACAGGAAAGAACACCGGGGAGCTGTTTTTT
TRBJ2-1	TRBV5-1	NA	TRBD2	CASSELAGMGNEQFF	TGCGCCAGCAGCGAGCTAGCGGGAATGGGCAATGAGCAGTTCTTC
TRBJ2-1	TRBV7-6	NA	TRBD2	CASTKTSSGATYNEQFF	TGTGCCAGCACAAAAACTTCTAGCGGGGCCACCTACAATGAGCAGTTCTTC
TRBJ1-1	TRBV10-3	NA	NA	CAISDQGGPNTEAFF	TGTGCCATCAGTGATCAAGGGGGACCGAACACTGAAGCTTTCTTT
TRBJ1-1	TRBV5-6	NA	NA	CASSLVGGAAPEAFF	TGTGCCAGCAGCTTGGTAGGCGGGGCGGCTCCGGAAGCTTTCTTT
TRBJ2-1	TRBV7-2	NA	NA	CASSLDYLGGNEQFF	TGTGCCAGCAGCTTAGATTATCTTGGGGGGAATGAGCAGTTCTTC
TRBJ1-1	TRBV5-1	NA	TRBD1	CASSSTGGWTEAFF	TGCGCCAGCAGCTCGACAGGGGGCTGGACTGAAGCTTTCTTT
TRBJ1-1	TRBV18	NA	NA	CASSPEGGYTEAFF	TGTGCCAGCTCACCCGAGGGAGGGTACACTGAAGCTTTCTTT
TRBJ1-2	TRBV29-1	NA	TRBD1	CSVKQGNYGYTF	TGCAGCGTAAAACAGGGGAACTATGGCTACACCTTC
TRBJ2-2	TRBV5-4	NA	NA	CASSYIIRGTGELFF	TGTGCCAGCAGCTACATCATACGGGGAACCGGGGAGCTGTTTTTT
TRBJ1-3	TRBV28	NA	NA	CASSLQAPGNTIYF	TGTGCCAGCAGCCTACAGGCTCCTGGAAACACCATATATTTT
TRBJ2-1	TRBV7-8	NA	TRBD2	CASRTGTRSRSDEQFF	TGTGCCAGCAGGACCGGGACTAGGAGCAGGAGCGATGAGCAGTTCTTC
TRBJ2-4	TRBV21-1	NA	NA	CASSKGQGNIQYF	TGTGCCAGCAGCAAAGGACAGGGAAACATTCAGTACTTC
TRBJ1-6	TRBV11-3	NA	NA	CASSLDPASAYNSPLHF	TGTGCCAGCAGCTTAGATCCAGCGTCTGCCTATAATTCACCCCTCCACTTT
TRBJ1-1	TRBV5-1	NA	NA	CASSSGQNTEAFF	TGCGCCAGCAGCTCCGGACAGAACACTGAAGCTTTCTTT
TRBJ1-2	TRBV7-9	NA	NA	CASSLIAGDYGYTF	TGTGCCAGCAGCTTAATCGCAGGGGACTATGGCTACACCTTC
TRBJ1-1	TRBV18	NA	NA	CASSRTGGRTEAFF	TGTGCCAGCTCACGGACTGGGGGGAGGACTGAAGCTTTCTTT
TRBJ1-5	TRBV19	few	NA	CATNAEGEPQHF	TGTGCCACCAATGCCGAGGGGGAGCCCCAGCATTTT
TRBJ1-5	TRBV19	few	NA	CASSIEGDGNQPQHF	TGTGCCAGTAGTATAGAAGGGGATGGCAATCAGCCCCAGCATTTT
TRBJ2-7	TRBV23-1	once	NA	CATNQGSVNEQYF	TGCGCCACAAATCAGGGTTCTGTGAACGAGCAGTACTTC
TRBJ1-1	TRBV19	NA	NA	CASSIDGGTEAFF	TGTGCCAGTAGTATAGACGGGGGAACTGAAGCTTTCTTT
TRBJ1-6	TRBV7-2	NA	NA	CASSLYSGSYNSPLHF	TGTGCCAGCAGCTTATATTCGGGGTCCTATAATTCACCCCTCCACTTT
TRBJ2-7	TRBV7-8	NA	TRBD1	CASSLAGTGSRVIYEQYF	TGTGCCAGCAGCTTAGCGGGGACAGGATCTCGTGTGATCTACGAGCAGTACTTC
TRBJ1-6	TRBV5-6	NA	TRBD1	CASSPGTGGGNSPLHF	TGTGCCAGCAGCCCAGGGACAGGGGGTGGAAATTCACCCCTCCACTTT
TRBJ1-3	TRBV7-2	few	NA	CASSLQYSGNTIYF	TGTGCCAGCAGCTTACAGTACTCTGGAAACACCATATATTTT
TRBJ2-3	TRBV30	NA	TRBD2	CAWAPGLAGYTQYF	TGTGCCTGGGCACCGGGACTAGCGGGATATACGCAGTATTTT
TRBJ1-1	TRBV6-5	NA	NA	CASSYSRTSSTEAFF	TGTGCCAGCAGTTACTCGCGGACATCCAGCACTGAAGCTTTCTTT
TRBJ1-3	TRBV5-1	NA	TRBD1	CASSLADRGDSGNTIYF	TGCGCCAGCAGCTTGGCCGACAGGGGAGACTCTGGAAACACCATATATTTT